The 26 T cell receptor beta chains listed next were all sequenced from one sample in a study of blood T cell repertoires in COVID-19 (dated by TCRdb to about 2020). To prepare the library, the immunoSEQ multiplex PCR assay was applied. TCRdb carries this immuneACCESS record with in-frame sequences only. Its versions omit some clonotypes, under half of them owing to an unresolved V gene in the studies checked, with the rest unexplained. Across this sample there are 270,000 or so clones, with nearly 90% seen only once. The ten biggest clones cover around 4.6% of the sample. The sequenced sample was peripheral blood. Receptor source: a woman in her thirties or forties who had recovered from COVID-19.

The gene calls are TRBV7-2 and TRBJ2-5, with D possibly TRBD2 on 5 matching bases. There are 12 residues in the CDR3. Germline CDR1 is SGHTA and CDR2 is FQGNSA. V lost 10 bases and J lost 0, with 9 bases in between. The CDR3 DNA follows: TGTGCCATTCAGACTAACCAAGAGACCCAGTACTTC. It specifies CAIQTNQETQYF.

The chain employs TRBV28 and TRBJ1-3, with D possibly matching TRBD1 (5 bases). The ends were cut back, 2 bases at V and 0 bases at J, with 8 bases in the middle. CDR1 MDHEN and CDR2 SYDVKM come from the germline V gene. This CDR3 contains 15 residues. CDR3 nucleotide sequence: TGTGCCAGCAGTTTAGGGGACTACTCTGGAAACACCATATATTTT. As protein: CASSLGDYSGNTIYF.

The chain is built from TRBV15 and TRBJ1-5; 9 bases map to TRBD1. Per the germline V gene, CDR1 is LNHNV and CDR2 is YYDKDF (reference sequence). The length of the CDR3 is 16 residues. The trim removed 3 bases at V and 6 bases at J, leaving 9 bases unmatched. This CDR3 reads CATSRGQGLGGQPQHF. CDR3 DNA sequence: TGTGCCACCAGCAGGGGACAGGGCCTTGGTGGTCAGCCCCAGCATTTT. The full variable domain, with the rest looked up from reference TRBV15 and TRBJ1-5, is DAMVIQNPRYQVTQFGKPVTLSCSQTLNHNVMYWYQQKSSQAPKLLFHYYDKDFNNEADTPDNFQSRRPNTSFCFLDIRSPGLGDTAMYLCATSRGQGLGGQPQHFGDGTRLSIL.

This sequence joins TRBV11-3 and TRBJ2-1, with 7 bases identical to TRBD2. This CDR3 is 17 amino acids long. Germline values: CDR1 SGHNT, CDR2 YENEEA. J lost 9 bases, V lost 4 bases, and 18 bases had no gene match. The CDR3 loop reads CASSSYARLAGGGEQFF. The CDR3 coding sequence is TGTGCCAGCAGCTCCTACGCCAGACTAGCTGGGGGTGGTGAGCAGTTCTTC.

This chain connects TRBV7-2 to TRBJ1-1; D remains unclear. V lost 2 bases and J lost 0, with 10 bases in between. Germline CDR1 reads SGHTA; CDR2 reads FQGNSA. The CDR3 runs to 15 residues. This CDR3 reads CASSLYDNLNTEAFF. CDR3 coding DNA: TGTGCCAGCAGCTTATATGACAACCTGAACACTGAAGCTTTCTTT.

V and J are TRBV6-5 and TRBJ1-4; weak D call: TRBD1 (5 bases). Trimming pared 7 bases from V and 3 bases from J, leaving 15 bases between. The CDR3 covers 15 residues. Germline CDR1 is MNHEY and CDR2 is SVGAGI. The chain's CDR3 is CASTDSSAANEKLFF. The CDR3, as DNA: TGTGCCAGCACCGACAGTTCCGCAGCTAATGAAAAACTGTTTTTT.

The CDR3 sequence is CASSKLAGGVTGELFF. CDR3 DNA sequence: TGTGCCAGCAGCAAACTAGCGGGAGGGGTCACCGGGGAGCTGTTTTTT. This chain uses TRBV7-2 with TRBJ2-2, with 13 bases fitting TRBD2. V dropped 5 bases and J dropped 4; count of bases not matched to a gene: 4. There are 16 residues in the CDR3. The germline CDR1 and CDR2 sequences are SGHTA and FQGNSA.

A single count supports this clone. This sequence joins TRBV18 and TRBJ2-1, with a tentative D call TRBD2 (5 bases). V was pared by 3 bases and J by 6 bases, with 18 bases between. This CDR3 region has 16 residues. Per germline, CDR1 KGHSH and CDR2 LQKENI. The CDR3 region has the DNA TGTGCCAGCTCACCCCCCCAGCGTGGGAGTAGCAATGAGCAGTTCTTC. Translated, it gives CASSPPQRGSSNEQFF.

This sequence joins TRBV9 and TRBJ2-2; D remains ambiguous. CDR3 length equals 12 residues. Germline CDR1 and CDR2: SGDLS and YYNGEE. The V end lost 4 bases, the J end lost 6 bases, and 7 bases lay between the germline ends. The DNA of the CDR3 is TGTGCCAGCAGCCCTGTATCCGGGGAGCTGTTTTTT. Amino acid sequence: CASSPVSGELFF.

The chain couples TRBV7-3 to TRBJ2-7, with 7 positions matching TRBD1. The ends lost 7 bases at V and 0 bases at J; junction bases unmatched: 6. The CDR3 length is 14 residues. Germline V gene sequence: CDR1 SGHTA, CDR2 FQGTGA. The CDR3 sequence is CASTGQVSSYEQYF. The CDR3 DNA follows: TGTGCCAGCACAGGACAGGTAAGCTCCTACGAGCAGTACTTC.

The chain uses TRBV2 and TRBJ1-1, with D hard to call. V was clipped by 1 base and J by 0 bases, with 9 bases between them. This CDR3 is built from 15 residues. CDR1 and CDR2 (germline): SNHLY, FYNNEI. The CDR3 nucleotides read TGTGCCAGCAGTGAAGATGTTACAGTGAACACTGAAGCTTTCTTT. Residues: CASSEDVTVNTEAFF.

The chain has TRBV5-4 and TRBJ1-1; 10 bases agree with TRBD1. Trimming cost V 7 bases and J 2 bases; bases outside gene matches: 2. Germline CDR1 and CDR2: SGHNT and YYREEE (reference sequence). CDR3 length equals 13 residues. CDR3 in amino acids: CASGTGENTEAFF. DNA of the CDR3: TGTGCCAGCGGGACAGGGGAAAACACTGAAGCTTTCTTT.

The chain recombines TRBV18 with TRBJ1-5; 8 nucleotides agree with TRBD1. Germline V gene sequence: CDR1 KGHSH, CDR2 LQKENI. V lost 1 base and J lost 7; bases outside the gene matches: 3. The CDR3 length is 14 residues. The CDR3 bases are TGTGCCAGCTCACCACTGGACAGGGACCAGCCCCAGCATTTT. It translates to CASSPLDRDQPQHF.

CDR3 in DNA: TGTGCCAGCAGTTCGGGGTATAGCAATCAGCCCCAGCATTTT. Its translation: CASSSGYSNQPQHF. V gene TRBV27 combines with J gene TRBJ1-5; the D is unclear. CDR1 and CDR2 (germline): MNHEY, SMNVEV (reference sequence). The CDR3 covers 14 residues. V was shortened by 4 bases and J by 0 bases, with 7 bases between the two germline ends.

This rearrangement joins TRBV11-3 to TRBJ2-1, with 11 bases lining up with TRBD2. Trimming cost V 5 bases and J 1 base; bases outside gene matches: 7. Germline V gene data show CDR1 as SGHNT and CDR2 as YENEEA. The CDR3 is made up of 17 amino acids. CDR3 in amino acids: CASSRGLAGLSYNEQFF. CDR3 nucleotide sequence: TGTGCCAGCAGCCGTGGACTAGCGGGCCTTTCCTACAATGAGCAGTTCTTC.

The rearrangement joins TRBV11-2 to TRBJ1-2; D perhaps matches TRBD1 (6 bases). Germline loops: CDR1 SGHAT, CDR2 FQNNGV. V lost 8 bases to trimming and J lost 2 bases, with 12 bases between them. The CDR3 consists of 13 residues. The CDR3 region is CASGQGTNYGYTF. The CDR3 DNA is TGTGCCAGCGGCCAGGGGACCAACTATGGCTACACCTTC.

The chain combines TRBV3-1 (or the pseudogene TRBV3-2) with TRBJ2-7; TRBD2 aligns across 8 bases. Germline V gene sequence: CDR1 LGHDT, CDR2 YNNKEL (reference sequence). The CDR3 runs to 15 residues. The V and J ends lost 4 bases and 0 bases, in that order; junction bases with no gene match: 5. The CDR3 is CASSPRGAISYEQYF. The CDR3, as DNA: TGTGCCAGCAGCCCGCGGGGGGCCATCTCCTACGAGCAGTACTTC.

CDR3 bases: TGTGCCAGCAGTGATCTGTCGGGGGGGCACAATGAGCAGTTCTTC. The encoded protein is CASSDLSGGHNEQFF. This rearrangement joins TRBV6-4 to TRBJ2-1; 8 bases fit TRBD2. CDR1 and CDR2 (germline): MRHNA, SNTAGT. V was pared by 3 bases and J by 5 bases, with 6 bases of the junction left unmatched. This CDR3 contains 15 residues.

The chain carries TRBV15 and TRBJ2-5, with TRBD2 as a possible D gene (5 bases). CDR3 length: 13 amino acids. Trimming stripped 4 bases from V and 9 bases from J, with 15 bases between. Per germline, CDR1 LNHNV and CDR2 YYDKDF (reference sequence). CDR3 in DNA: TGTGCCACCAGCATATTGGGTGAGGGCCCCCAGTACTTC. This translates into CATSILGEGPQYF.

The count of this clone is one. The chain carries TRBV9 and TRBJ1-1, with 8 bases lining up with TRBD1. This CDR3 has 13 residues. In germline, CDR1 is SGDLS, CDR2 YYNGEE. With V trimmed by 3 bases and J by 6 bases, 4 bases remained unmatched. CDR3 sequence: CASSGPTGAEAFF. The CDR3 DNA sequence: TGTGCCAGCAGCGGGCCGACAGGGGCTGAAGCTTTCTTT.

Only a few counts were recorded for this clone. At one end, the junction sequence differs from germline, possibly due to a read error. The CDR3 DNA is TGTGCCACCAGCTTGACAGGGGGCTCCTACGAGCAGTACTTC. Its translation: CATSLTGGSYEQYF. The chain combines TRBV5-4 with TRBJ2-7; 9 bases agree with TRBD1. The CDR3 loop spans 14 amino acids. Looked up from germline, CDR1 is SGHNT and CDR2 is YYREEE (reference sequence).

This clone was seen just once. CDR3 sequence reads: CASSLFEGSTEAFF. CDR3 sequence (DNA): TGTGCCAGCAGCTTATTTGAGGGCTCGACTGAAGCTTTCTTT. This chain uses TRBV7-2 with TRBJ1-1; D not resolved. The CDR3 runs 14 residues. V gave up 2 bases and J gave up 5 bases, with 12 bases separating them. The V gene's germline CDR1 is SGHTA and CDR2 FQGNSA.

J is TRBJ2-1 and V is TRBV27, with a tentative D call TRBD1 (6 bases). Germline CDR1 reads MNHEY; CDR2 reads SMNVEV (reference sequence). The CDR3 is made up of 15 amino acids. V lost 5 bases, J lost 3 bases, and 14 bases lay in between. CDR3 bases: TGTGCCAGCAGTCCGACAGGAGCTCACTACAATGAGCAGTTCTTC. Its translation is CASSPTGAHYNEQFF.

This chain connects TRBV9 to TRBJ2-2, with a tentative D call TRBD2 (5 bases). The germline gives CDR1 SGDLS, CDR2 YYNGEE. Trimming cost V 6 bases and J 3 bases, with 21 bases left between them. This CDR3 spans 17 amino acids. The CDR3 DNA is TGTGCCAGCACCCCGCAGGTTGGAGGCCCCCACACCGGGGAGCTGTTTTTT. Its translation: CASTPQVGGPHTGELFF.

This clone was counted only a few times. V is TRBV19 and J is TRBJ1-1; D is perhaps TRBD1 (5 bases). The V end was cut by 5 bases, the J end by 1 base, with 11 bases between. CDR1 is LNHDA, CDR2 SQIVND, per germline (reference sequence). The CDR3 spans 14 residues. CDR3 bases: TGTGCCAGTAGTTGGGGCAGCTCGAACACTGAAGCTTTCTTT. Translated, it gives CASSWGSSNTEAFF.

The V and J genes are TRBV3-1 (or the pseudogene TRBV3-2) and TRBJ1-2; 7 nucleotides align to TRBD1. The J segment lost 7 bases and the V segment lost 5 bases, leaving 7 bases of the junction unmatched. The CDR3 has 13 amino acids. Germline V lookup: CDR1 LGHDT, CDR2 YNNKEL (reference sequence). CDR3 protein: CASSYSNRGGYTF. DNA for the CDR3: TGTGCCAGCAGCTACTCTAACAGGGGTGGCTACACCTTC.